One T cell receptor beta chain is described in this entry. CDR3 size: 15 residues. The V segment lost 5 bases and the J segment 4 bases; nucleotides outside the gene matches: 5. CDR1 SGHNT and CDR2 YENEEA come from the germline V gene. This entry is derived from a study of blood T cell repertoires in COVID-19. Study-level background: There were acute and convalescent COVID-19 samples, and they came from the United States, Italy and Spain. The analysed material was cDNA or gDNA that came from T cells, B-cell-depleted T cells, or PBMCs.

In the original processing: It was from reference gene primer amplification that nucleated cell counts were estimated. The repertoire was sequenced with immunoSEQ multiplex PCR; TCRdb's copy has only in-frame clones and lacks some. V and J calls and clone size are as listed in that table; D and trimming were resolved from the DNA. Of roughly 190,000 clones in the sample, less than 85% were seen once. This TCR was recovered from a woman aged 50 to 65 with acute or convalescent COVID-19. This chain links TRBV11-3 with TRBJ2-3; 11 bases line up with TRBD1. Material for sequencing was peripheral blood. This chain's CDR3 is CASSARTGGSDTQYF. Written as DNA, the CDR3 is TGTGCCAGCAGCGCCCGGACAGGGGGCTCAGATACGCAGTATTTT.